The 21 T cell receptor beta chains in this list originate from one sample, sequenced in a study of T cell responses to AZD1222 COVID-19 vaccine. This table comes from immunoSEQ multiplex PCR, and its TCRdb copy is limited to in-frame clones, with some not included. The sample shows 150,000 to 200,000 clones, 75% to 90% of them seen only once. This specimen consisted of peripheral blood, obtained on day 0 of AZD1222 vaccination. The source is an adult in good health.

The chain links TRBV10-3 to TRBJ1-4, with TRBD1 matching 9 bases. The length of the CDR3 is 15 residues. J gave up 8 bases and V 3 bases, and 7 bases lay outside the gene matches. Looked up from germline, CDR1 is ENHRY and CDR2 is SYGVKD. CDR3 sequence (DNA): TGTGCCATCAGTGATTTGACAGGGGGGAAGGAAAAACTGTTTTTT. Residues: CAISDLTGGKEKLFF.

V and J are TRBV9 and TRBJ2-1; D possibly uses TRBD1 or TRBD2 (6 bases each). V was clipped by 3 bases and J by 6 bases, with 16 bases between them. The germline V gene has CDR1 SGDLS and CDR2 YYNGEE. The CDR3 has 15 amino acids. This CDR3 reads CASSAPPGAGNEQFF. CDR3 nucleotide sequence: TGTGCCAGCAGCGCTCCCCCGGGGGCGGGCAATGAGCAGTTCTTC.

This sequence joins TRBV19 and TRBJ1-2; D perhaps matches TRBD1 (5 bases). The CDR3 totals 14 residues. Germline assignment: CDR1 LNHDA and CDR2 SQIVND (reference sequence). Trimming pared 4 bases from V and 0 bases from J, leaving 9 bases between. CDR3 sequence: CASSRTGANYGYTF. The CDR3 bases are TGTGCCAGTAGTAGAACAGGAGCTAACTATGGCTACACCTTC.

This clone was detected a few times. The chain uses TRBV2 and TRBJ2-1; maybe TRBD2 (7 bases). The V gene lost 7 bases and the J gene lost 7 bases, with 17 bases spanning the gap. The V gene's germline CDR1 is SNHLY and CDR2 FYNNEI. The CDR3 length is 14 residues. The CDR3 here is CASTVAGARNEQFF. CDR3 sequence (DNA): TGTGCCAGCACGGTGGCGGGGGCCCGAAATGAGCAGTTCTTC.

This clone was counted only a few times. The chain carries TRBV6-1 and TRBJ2-7; maybe TRBD2 (6 bases). The germline V gene encodes CDR1 MNHNS and CDR2 SASEGT. This CDR3 contains 15 residues. Trimming pared 0 bases from V and 2 bases from J, leaving 11 bases between. The CDR3 nucleotides are TGTGCCAGCAGTGAAGCGACGTCTAGCGCCTACGAGCAGTACTTC. It translates to CASSEATSSAYEQYF.

The rearrangement links TRBV28 to TRBJ1-2; D gene ambiguous. CDR1 is MDHEN, CDR2 SYDVKM, per germline. Trimming took 5 bases from V and 8 from J, leaving 15 bases between them. The length of the CDR3 is 13 residues. The CDR3 DNA reads TGTGCCAGCAGTCCTGGTGCGAGGGAGGGCTACACCTTC. This translates into CASSPGAREGYTF.

The rearrangement uses TRBV10-3 and TRBJ2-1; 8 bases align to TRBD2. After removal of 1 base from V and 0 bases from J, the junction contained 14 bases not matched to a gene. Per germline, CDR1 ENHRY and CDR2 SYGVKD. The CDR3 is made up of 20 amino acids. CDR3 sequence reads: CAISEWSGGHPRSSYNEQFF. In DNA, the CDR3 is TGTGCCATCAGTGAGTGGTCGGGGGGGCACCCTAGGAGCTCCTACAATGAGCAGTTCTTC.

This clone was picked up one time. For the CDR3, the DNA is TGTGCCATCAGTGAGTCAAGAGGGGTTGAAATCTACGAGCAGTACTTC. Protein product: CAISESRGVEIYEQYF. The chain employs TRBV10-3 and TRBJ2-7, with D possibly called TRBD1 or TRBD2 (5 bases each). Germline V gives CDR1 ENHRY, CDR2 SYGVKD. The V and J ends lost 0 bases and 3 bases respectively, with 15 bases between them. This CDR3 is 16 amino acids long.

This clone appeared once. The V and J genes are TRBV28 and TRBJ2-2; D might be TRBD2 (7 bases). The CDR3 is made up of 14 amino acids. Trimming took off 8 bases at V and 1 base at J, with 11 bases between the two ends. Germline V gene sequence: CDR1 MDHEN, CDR2 SYDVKM. CDR3 loop: CASLGGQNTGELFF. The CDR3 DNA reads TGTGCCAGCCTGGGGGGGCAGAACACCGGGGAGCTGTTTTTT.

The chain joins TRBV7-9 to TRBJ2-3, with TRBD2 matching 15 bases. The CDR3 sequence is 18 residues long. CDR1 is SEHNR and CDR2 is FQNEAQ in the germline V gene (reference sequence). V was clipped by 4 bases and J by 5 bases; unmatched bases: 10. CDR3 loop: CASSSPQGTSGGIDTQYF. The CDR3, as DNA: TGTGCCAGCAGCTCGCCCCAGGGGACTAGCGGGGGGATAGATACGCAGTATTTT.

This chain uses TRBV9 with TRBJ2-1; D remains ambiguous. In germline, CDR1 is SGDLS, CDR2 YYNGEE. CDR3 length: 12 residues. V was clipped by 1 base and J by 8 bases, with 7 bases between them. The CDR3: CASSVTADEQFF. In DNA, the CDR3 is TGTGCCAGCAGCGTAACGGCTGATGAGCAGTTCTTC.

The chain combines TRBV28 with TRBJ2-5; possibly TRBD1 or TRBD2 for D (5 bases each). V lost 2 bases, J lost 2 bases, and 21 bases lay in between. Germline values: CDR1 MDHEN, CDR2 SYDVKM. The CDR3 consists of 18 residues. The CDR3 coding sequence is TGTGCCAGCAGTTTACGGGGAGAGGGGCGGACCCTTCAAGAGACCCAGTACTTC. Translated, it gives CASSLRGEGRTLQETQYF.

This chain connects TRBV21-1 to TRBJ2-2; TRBD1, as called in the table, went unchecked against the DNA. TRBV21-1 is a known pseudogene. The CDR3 extends over 17 amino acids. This chain's CDR3 is CASSPRDRSYVRGELFF. In nucleotides, the CDR3 is TGTGCCAGCAGCCCCCGGGACAGGTCCTATGTCCGCGGCGAGCTGTTTTTT.

The V and J genes are TRBV19 and TRBJ2-6; D gene ambiguous. Trimming cost V 8 bases and J 1 base, with 6 bases left between them. The length of the CDR3 is 13 residues. CDR1 is LNHDA, CDR2 SQIVND, per germline (reference sequence). The CDR3 loop is CASGASGANVLTF. The CDR3 DNA reads TGTGCCAGTGGTGCGTCTGGGGCCAACGTCCTGACTTTC.

This clone was counted only a few times. V usage is TRBV14 and J usage is TRBJ2-1; D gene unclear. Germline values: CDR1 SGHDN, CDR2 FVKESK. The CDR3 loop spans 15 amino acids. The V and J ends lost 1 base and 6 bases respectively, with 13 bases between them. In nucleotides, the CDR3 is TGTGCCAGCAGCCAAGTTGTTGGCTTGGGCAATGAGCAGTTCTTC. Its protein product is CASSQVVGLGNEQFF.

This clone occurred once. The V call is TRBV5-6, the J call TRBJ1-6; D not certain. V was shortened by 1 base and J by 8 bases, with 13 bases between the two germline ends. CDR1 SGHDT and CDR2 YYEEEE come from the germline V gene. The CDR3 sequence is 15 residues long. The CDR3 DNA is TGTGCCAGCAGCTTGTTAGGAGAGGGATATTCACCCCTCCACTTT. Its translation: CASSLLGEGYSPLHF.

This clone was recorded a few times. J is TRBJ1-3 and V is TRBV30; maybe TRBD1 (5 bases). The CDR3 runs to 14 residues. V dropped 2 bases and J dropped 0 bases, with 8 bases sitting between them. The germline V gene has CDR1 GTSNPN and CDR2 SVGIG (reference sequence). The CDR3 region is CAWSWGRSGNTIYF. The CDR3 DNA follows: TGTGCCTGGAGTTGGGGACGCTCTGGAAACACCATATATTTT.

This clone was seen just once. The V gene is TRBV21-1, the J gene TRBJ2-7; TRBD1 is the table's D call, not checked against the DNA. TRBV21-1 is classified as a pseudogene. The CDR3 covers 20 residues. The CDR3 region has the DNA TGTGCCAGCAACAACCTTCCGGGACACCTCCCAGAAGGTCACTCCTACGAGCAGTACTTC. Translating it yields CASNNLPGHLPEGHSYEQYF.

This chain connects TRBV5-1 to TRBJ2-7; D is undetermined. V was clipped by 0 bases and J by 3 bases, with 10 bases between them. CDR3 length: 14 residues. CDR1 and CDR2 from the germline V gene are SGHRS and YFSETQ. The CDR3 loop reads CASSLERANYEQYF. The CDR3 DNA reads as TGCGCCAGCAGCTTGGAACGGGCCAACTACGAGCAGTACTTC.

This clone was seen a single time. This chain joins TRBV28 and TRBJ2-1; 16 bases agree with TRBD2. V shed 6 bases, J shed 8 bases, and the junction held 7 bases outside the gene matches. Germline assignment: CDR1 MDHEN and CDR2 SYDVKM. The CDR3 loop spans 16 amino acids. CDR3 in DNA: TGTGCCAGCAGCCCGGGGACTAGCGGGGGGGCTGATGAGCAGTTCTTC. Protein: CASSPGTSGGADEQFF.

CDR3 residues: CSASGTGTYEQYF. CDR3 DNA: TGCAGCGCCTCCGGGACAGGGACCTACGAGCAGTACTTC. The rearrangement joins TRBV29-1 to TRBJ2-7, with 9 bases lining up with TRBD1. The germline V gene encodes CDR1 SQVTM and CDR2 ANQGSEA. Trimming cost V 7 bases and J 2 bases; bases outside gene matches: 6. The CDR3 totals 13 residues.